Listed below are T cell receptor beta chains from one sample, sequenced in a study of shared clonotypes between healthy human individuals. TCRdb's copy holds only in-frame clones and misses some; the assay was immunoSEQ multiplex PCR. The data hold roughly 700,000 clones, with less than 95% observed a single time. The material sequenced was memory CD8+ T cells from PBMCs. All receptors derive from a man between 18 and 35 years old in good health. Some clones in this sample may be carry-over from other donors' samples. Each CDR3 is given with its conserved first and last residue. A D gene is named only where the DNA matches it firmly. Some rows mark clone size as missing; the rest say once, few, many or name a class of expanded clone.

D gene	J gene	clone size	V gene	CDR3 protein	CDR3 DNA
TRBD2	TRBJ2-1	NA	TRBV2	CASSETLAGTNEQFF	TGTGCCAGCAGTGAAACACTAGCGGGGACCAATGAGCAGTTCTTC
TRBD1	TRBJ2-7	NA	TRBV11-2	CASSGYSGGYEQYF	TGTGCCAGCAGCGGATATTCAGGGGGCTACGAGCAGTACTTC
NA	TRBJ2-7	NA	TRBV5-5	CASSSSGPYEQYF	TGTGCCAGCAGCTCGTCGGGGCCTTACGAGCAGTACTTC
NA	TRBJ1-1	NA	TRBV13	CASSLGLAWDTEAFF	TGTGCCAGCAGCTTAGGCCTTGCCTGGGACACTGAAGCTTTCTTT
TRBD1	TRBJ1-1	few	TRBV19	CASSMDRQGTTEAFF	TGTGCCAGTAGTATGGATCGACAGGGGACCACTGAAGCTTTCTTT
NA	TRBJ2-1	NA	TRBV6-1	CASSEVGPARSQFF	TGTGCCAGCAGTGAAGTGGGGCCAGCGAGAAGCCAGTTCTTC
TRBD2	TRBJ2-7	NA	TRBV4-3	CASSQGVSGLADIRDEQYF	TGCGCCAGCAGCCAAGGGGTAAGCGGACTAGCGGATATAAGGGACGAGCAGTACTTC
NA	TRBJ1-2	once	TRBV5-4	CASSLDRHPWGYTF	TGTGCCAGCAGCTTGGACAGGCACCCTTGGGGCTACACCTTC
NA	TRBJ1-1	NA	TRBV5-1	CASSSGAGASNTEAFF	TGCGCCAGCAGCTCAGGCGCCGGGGCGTCGAACACTGAAGCTTTCTTT
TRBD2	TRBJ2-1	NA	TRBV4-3	CASSQVSSRLAGVGQFF	TGCGCCAGCAGCCAAGTATCCTCTCGACTAGCGGGAGTGGGGCAGTTCTTC
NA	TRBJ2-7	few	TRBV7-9	CASSPGPGVGPYEQYF	TGCGCCAGCAGCCCCGGTCCGGGAGTGGGGCCCTACGAGCAGTACTTC
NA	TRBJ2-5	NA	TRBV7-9	CASSASPRETQYF	TGTGCCAGCAGCGCCTCACCTAGAGAGACCCAGTACTTC
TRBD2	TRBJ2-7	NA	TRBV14	CASSQDPLRERNSEQYF	TGTGCCAGCAGCCAAGACCCCCTGCGGGAGCGAAACTCGGAGCAGTACTTC
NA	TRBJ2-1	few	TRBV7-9	CASSPILGEQFF	TGTGCCAGCAGCCCAATCCTGGGTGAGCAGTTCTTC
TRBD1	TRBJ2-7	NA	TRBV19	CASSIMDREGSEQYF	TGTGCCAGTAGTATAATGGACAGGGAAGGTTCCGAGCAGTACTTC
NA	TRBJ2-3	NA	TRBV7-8	CASSQDSTDTQYF	TGTGCCAGCAGCCAGGACAGCACAGATACGCAGTATTTT
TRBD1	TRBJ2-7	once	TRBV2	CASRSLDRTYEQYF	TGTGCCAGCAGGTCCTTGGACAGGACCTACGAGCAGTACTTC
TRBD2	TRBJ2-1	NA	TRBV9	CASSAATSGGPYNEQFF	TGTGCCAGCAGCGCAGCCACTAGCGGGGGACCCTACAATGAGCAGTTCTTC
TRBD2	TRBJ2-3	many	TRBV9	CASSVVSGETQYF	TGTGCCAGCAGCGTAGTAAGCGGGGAAACGCAGTATTTT
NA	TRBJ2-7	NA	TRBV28	CASSLKGPRRGRNEQYF	TGTGCCAGCAGCCTTAAGGGCCCGCGGCGGGGCCGGAACGAGCAGTACTTC
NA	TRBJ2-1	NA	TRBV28	CASSLFSWNYNEQFF	TGTGCCAGCAGTTTATTCAGCTGGAACTACAATGAGCAGTTCTTC
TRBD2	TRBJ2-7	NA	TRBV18	CASSPEKDPQYGSGSPYEQYF	TGTGCCAGCTCACCGGAAAAGGACCCGCAGTACGGTAGCGGGAGTCCCTACGAGCAGTACTTC
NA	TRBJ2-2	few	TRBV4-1	CASSHRQRNGELFF	TGCGCCAGCAGCCATCGACAACGAAACGGGGAGCTGTTTTTT
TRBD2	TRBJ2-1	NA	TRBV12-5	CASGLFAGTSGSDEQFF	TGTGCTAGTGGTTTGTTTGCCGGGACTAGCGGGAGCGATGAGCAGTTCTTC
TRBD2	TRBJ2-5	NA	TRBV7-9	CASPPNQREGGETQYF	TGTGCCAGCCCTCCCAACCAGCGGGAGGGCGGGGAGACCCAGTACTTC
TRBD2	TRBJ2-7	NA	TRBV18	CASSPSGGRGHNPYEQYF	TGTGCCAGCTCACCCTCCGGAGGGAGGGGTCACAACCCCTACGAGCAGTACTTC
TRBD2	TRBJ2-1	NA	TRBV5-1	CASSPNTGTSYNEQFF	TGCGCCAGCAGCCCAAATACCGGGACTAGCTACAATGAGCAGTTCTTC
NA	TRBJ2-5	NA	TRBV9	CASSVKGGNLQETQYF	TGTGCCAGCAGCGTAAAGGGGGGGAACCTTCAAGAGACCCAGTACTTC
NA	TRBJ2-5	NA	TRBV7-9	CASTSGMGEKTQYF	TGTGCCAGCACCTCAGGGATGGGCGAAAAGACCCAGTACTTC
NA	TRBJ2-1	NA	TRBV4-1	CASSLSGNSYNEQFF	TGCGCCAGCAGCTTAAGCGGAAACTCCTACAATGAGCAGTTCTTC
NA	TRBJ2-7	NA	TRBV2	CASSDVGNYEQYF	TGTGCCAGCAGTGATGTCGGAAACTACGAGCAGTACTTC
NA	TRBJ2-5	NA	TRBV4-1	CASSQGWWMGPIGVTQYF	TGCGCCAGCAGCCAAGGTTGGTGGATGGGGCCAATCGGGGTGACCCAGTACTTC
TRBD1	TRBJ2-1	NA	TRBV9	CASSVRDRGGYNEQFF	TGTGCCAGCAGCGTACGTGACAGGGGGGGCTACAATGAGCAGTTCTTC
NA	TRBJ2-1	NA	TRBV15	CATSRDREGAYNEQFF	TGTGCCACCAGCAGAGATCGGGAGGGGGCGTACAATGAGCAGTTCTTC
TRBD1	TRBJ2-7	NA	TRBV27	CASSWAGGRYEQYF	TGTGCCAGCAGTTGGGCAGGGGGCAGATACGAGCAGTACTTC
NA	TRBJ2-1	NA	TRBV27	CASSSSDGYNEQFF	TGTGCCAGCAGTTCCTCGGACGGTTACAATGAGCAGTTCTTC
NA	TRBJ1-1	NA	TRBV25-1	CASSDHAGVVGVRTEAFF	TGTGCCAGCAGTGACCACGCGGGGGTTGTGGGGGTACGGACTGAAGCTTTCTTT
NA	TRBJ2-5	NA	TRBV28	CASSFGRGTLHQETQYF	TGTGCCAGCAGTTTTGGGAGGGGGACTCTACACCAAGAGACCCAGTACTTC
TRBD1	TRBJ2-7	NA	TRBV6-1	CASRDRAHEQYF	TGTGCCAGCCGGGACAGGGCCCACGAGCAGTACTTC
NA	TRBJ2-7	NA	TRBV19	CASTHGPKSEQYF	TGTGCCAGTACGCACGGGCCTAAAAGCGAGCAGTACTTC
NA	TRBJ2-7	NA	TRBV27	CASSLEGDSEQYF	TGTGCCAGCAGTTTAGAGGGAGACAGTGAGCAGTACTTC
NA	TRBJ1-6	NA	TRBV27	CASSPSVGSYNSPLHF	TGTGCCAGCAGTCCAAGCGTTGGCAGCTATAATTCACCCCTCCACTTT
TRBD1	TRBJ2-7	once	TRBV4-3	CASSQDWDRPYEQYF	TGCGCCAGCAGCCAAGACTGGGACAGGCCCTACGAGCAGTACTTC
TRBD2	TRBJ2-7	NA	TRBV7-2	CASSRGLPFYEQYF	TGTGCCAGCAGCAGGGGACTACCTTTCTACGAGCAGTACTTC
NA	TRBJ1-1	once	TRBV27	CASFIRGDRNTEAFF	TGTGCCAGCTTTATAAGGGGAGACAGGAACACTGAAGCTTTCTTT
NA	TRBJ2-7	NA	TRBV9	CASSVQGNNYEQYF	TGTGCCAGCAGCGTCCAGGGGAATAACTACGAGCAGTACTTC
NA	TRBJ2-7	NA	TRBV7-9	CASSLRETTYEQYF	TGTGCCAGCAGCTTACGTGAAACTACCTACGAGCAGTACTTC
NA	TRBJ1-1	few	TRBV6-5	CASRTLNTEAFF	TGTGCCAGCAGAACACTGAACACTGAAGCTTTCTTT